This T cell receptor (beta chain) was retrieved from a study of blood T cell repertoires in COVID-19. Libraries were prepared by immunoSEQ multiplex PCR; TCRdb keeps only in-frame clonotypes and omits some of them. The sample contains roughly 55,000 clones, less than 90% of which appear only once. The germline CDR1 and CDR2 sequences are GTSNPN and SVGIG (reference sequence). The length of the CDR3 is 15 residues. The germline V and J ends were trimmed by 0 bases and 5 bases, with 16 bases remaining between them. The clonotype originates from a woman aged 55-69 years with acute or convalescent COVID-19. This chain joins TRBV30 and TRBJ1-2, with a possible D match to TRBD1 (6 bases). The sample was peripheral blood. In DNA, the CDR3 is TGTGCCTGGAGTGTACGGGAGGGGGTAAGATATGGCTACACCTTC. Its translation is CAWSVREGVRYGYTF. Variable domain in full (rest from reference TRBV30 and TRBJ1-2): SQTIHQWPATLVQPVGSPLSLECTVEGTSNPNLYWYRQAAGRGLQLLFYSVGIGQISSEVPQNLSASRPQDRQFILSSKKLLLSDSGFYLCAWSVREGVRYGYTFGSGTRLTVV.